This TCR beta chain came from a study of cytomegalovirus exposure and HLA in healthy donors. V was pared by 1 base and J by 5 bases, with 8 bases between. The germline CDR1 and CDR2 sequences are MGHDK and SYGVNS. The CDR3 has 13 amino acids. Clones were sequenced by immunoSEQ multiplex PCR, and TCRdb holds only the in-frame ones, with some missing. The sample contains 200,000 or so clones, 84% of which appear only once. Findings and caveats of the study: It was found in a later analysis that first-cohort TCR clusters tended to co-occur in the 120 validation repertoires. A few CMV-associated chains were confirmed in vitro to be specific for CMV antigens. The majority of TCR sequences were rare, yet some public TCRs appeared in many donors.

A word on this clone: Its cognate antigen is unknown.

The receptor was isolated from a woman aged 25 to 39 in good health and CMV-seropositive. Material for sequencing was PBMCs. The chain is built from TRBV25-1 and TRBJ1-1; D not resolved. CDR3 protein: CASSESGWTEAFF. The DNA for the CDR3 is TGTGCCAGCAGTGAATCAGGTTGGACTGAAGCTTTCTTT.